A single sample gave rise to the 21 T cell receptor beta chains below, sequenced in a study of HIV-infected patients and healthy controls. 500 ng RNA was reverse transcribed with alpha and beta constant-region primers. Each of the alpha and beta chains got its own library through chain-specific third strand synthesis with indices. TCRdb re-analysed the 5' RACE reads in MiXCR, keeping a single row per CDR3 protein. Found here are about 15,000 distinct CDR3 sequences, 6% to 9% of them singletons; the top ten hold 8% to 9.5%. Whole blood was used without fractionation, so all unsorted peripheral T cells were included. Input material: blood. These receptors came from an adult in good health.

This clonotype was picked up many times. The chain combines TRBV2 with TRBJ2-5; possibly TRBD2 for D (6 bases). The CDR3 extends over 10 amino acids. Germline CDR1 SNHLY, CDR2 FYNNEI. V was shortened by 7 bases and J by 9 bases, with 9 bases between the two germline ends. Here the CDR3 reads CASKLAAQYF. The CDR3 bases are TGTGCCAGCAAACTAGCAGCCCAGTACTTC.

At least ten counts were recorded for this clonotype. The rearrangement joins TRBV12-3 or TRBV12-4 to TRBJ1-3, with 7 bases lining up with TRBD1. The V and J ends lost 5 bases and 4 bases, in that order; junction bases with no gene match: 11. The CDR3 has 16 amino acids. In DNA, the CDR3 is TGTGCCAGCAGTACGAGGACAGGTTCTTACGGAAACACCATATATTTT. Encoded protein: CASSTRTGSYGNTIYF.

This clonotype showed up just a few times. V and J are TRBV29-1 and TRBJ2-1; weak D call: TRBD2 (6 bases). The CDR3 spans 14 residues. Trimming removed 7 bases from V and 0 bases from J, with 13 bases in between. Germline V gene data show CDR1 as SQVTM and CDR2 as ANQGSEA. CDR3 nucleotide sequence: TGCAGCGCACCGGGACTTAGCTCCTACAATGAGCAGTTCTTC. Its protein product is CSAPGLSSYNEQFF.

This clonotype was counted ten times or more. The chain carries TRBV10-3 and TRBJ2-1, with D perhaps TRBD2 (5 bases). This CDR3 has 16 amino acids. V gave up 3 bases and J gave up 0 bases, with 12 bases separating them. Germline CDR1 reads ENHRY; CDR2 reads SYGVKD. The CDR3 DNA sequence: TGTGCCATCAGTGACGAGGGCCCACCCTCCTACAATGAGCAGTTCTTC. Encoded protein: CAISDEGPPSYNEQFF.

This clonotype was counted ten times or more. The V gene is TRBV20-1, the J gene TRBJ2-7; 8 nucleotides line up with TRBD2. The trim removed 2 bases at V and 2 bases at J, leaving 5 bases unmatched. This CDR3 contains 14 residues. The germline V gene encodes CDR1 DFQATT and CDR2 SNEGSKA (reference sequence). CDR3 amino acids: CSARLAGRAYEQYF. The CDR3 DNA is TGCAGTGCTAGATTAGCGGGGAGAGCCTACGAGCAGTACTTC.

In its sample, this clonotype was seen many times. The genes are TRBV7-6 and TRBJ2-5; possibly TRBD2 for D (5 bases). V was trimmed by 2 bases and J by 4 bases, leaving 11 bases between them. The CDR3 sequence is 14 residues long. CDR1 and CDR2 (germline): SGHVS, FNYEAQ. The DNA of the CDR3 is TGTGCCAGCAGCTTAAGGACCGAGGGAGAGACCCAGTACTTC. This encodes CASSLRTEGETQYF.

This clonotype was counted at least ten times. CDR3 in DNA: TGTGCCAGCAACCCCTCGACTAGCTTCTACGAGCAGTACTTC. This encodes CASNPSTSFYEQYF. This chain links TRBV6-2 or TRBV6-3 with TRBJ2-7; 7 bases map to TRBD2. Germline V gives CDR1 MNHEY, CDR2 SVGEGT. V trimming: 7 bases; J trimming: 3 bases; junction bases outside the gene matches: 9. The CDR3 extends over 14 amino acids.

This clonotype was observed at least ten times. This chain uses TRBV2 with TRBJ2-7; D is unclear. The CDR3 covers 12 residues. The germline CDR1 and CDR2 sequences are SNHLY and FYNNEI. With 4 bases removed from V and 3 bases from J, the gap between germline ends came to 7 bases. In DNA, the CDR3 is TGTGCCAGCAGTGCACAGCTCTACGAGCAGTACTTC. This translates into CASSAQLYEQYF.

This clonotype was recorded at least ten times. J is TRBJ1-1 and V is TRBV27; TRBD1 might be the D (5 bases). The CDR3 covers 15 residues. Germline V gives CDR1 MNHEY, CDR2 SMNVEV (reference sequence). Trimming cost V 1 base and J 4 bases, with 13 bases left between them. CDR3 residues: CASSLLGRATTEAFF. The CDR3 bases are TGTGCCAGCAGTTTATTGGGCAGGGCGACCACTGAAGCTTTCTTT.

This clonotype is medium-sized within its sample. The CDR3 protein is CASSQGTDYGYTF. DNA for the CDR3: TGTGCCAGCAGCCAAGGTACAGACTATGGCTACACCTTC. The chain carries TRBV3-1 and TRBJ1-2; no definite D call. The germline gives CDR1 LGHDT, CDR2 YNNKEL (reference sequence). The CDR3 totals 13 residues. V was shortened by 1 base and J by 3 bases, with 6 bases between the two germline ends. The full variable domain, its missing parts supplied by reference TRBV3-1 and TRBJ1-2, is DTAVSQTPKYLVTQMGNDKSIKCEQNLGHDTMYWYKQDSKKFLKIMFSYNNKELIINETVPNRFSPKSPDKAHLNLHINSLELGDSAVYFCASSQGTDYGYTFGSGTRLTVV.

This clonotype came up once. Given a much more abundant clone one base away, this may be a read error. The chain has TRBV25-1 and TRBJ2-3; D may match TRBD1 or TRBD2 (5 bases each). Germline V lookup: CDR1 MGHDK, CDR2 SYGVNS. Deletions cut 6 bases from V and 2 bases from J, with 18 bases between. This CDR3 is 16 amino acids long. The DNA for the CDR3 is TGTGCCAGCAGCCGAGGGTGGCCGGGACCCACAGATACGCAGTATTTT. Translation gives CASSRGWPGPTDTQYF.

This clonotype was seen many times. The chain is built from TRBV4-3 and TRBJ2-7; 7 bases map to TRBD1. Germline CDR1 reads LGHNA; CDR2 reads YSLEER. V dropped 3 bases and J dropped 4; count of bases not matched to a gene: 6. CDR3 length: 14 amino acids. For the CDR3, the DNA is TGCGCCAGCAGCCAGAGACAGGGCACTTACGAGCAGTACTTC. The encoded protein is CASSQRQGTYEQYF.

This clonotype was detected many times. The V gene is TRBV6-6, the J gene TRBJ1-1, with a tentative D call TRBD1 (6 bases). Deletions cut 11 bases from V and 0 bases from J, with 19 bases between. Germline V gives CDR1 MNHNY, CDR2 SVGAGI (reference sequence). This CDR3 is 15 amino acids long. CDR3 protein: CAVEDGGAMNTEAFF. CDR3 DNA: TGTGCCGTGGAGGATGGGGGGGCGATGAACACTGAAGCTTTCTTT.

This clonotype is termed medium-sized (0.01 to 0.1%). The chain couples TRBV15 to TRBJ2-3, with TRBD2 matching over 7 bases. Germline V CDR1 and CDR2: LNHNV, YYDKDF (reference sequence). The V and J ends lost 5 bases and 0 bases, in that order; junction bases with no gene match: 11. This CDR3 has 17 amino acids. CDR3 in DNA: TGTGCCACCAGCTCGAGCGGGCTAGCGGTTAGCACAGATACGCAGTATTTT. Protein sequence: CATSSSGLAVSTDTQYF.

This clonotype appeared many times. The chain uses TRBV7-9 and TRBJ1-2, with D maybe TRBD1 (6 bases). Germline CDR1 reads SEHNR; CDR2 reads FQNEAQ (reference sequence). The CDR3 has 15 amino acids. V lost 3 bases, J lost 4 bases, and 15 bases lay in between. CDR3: CASSFPDRPFYGYTF. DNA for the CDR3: TGTGCCAGCAGCTTCCCAGACAGGCCCTTCTATGGCTACACCTTC.

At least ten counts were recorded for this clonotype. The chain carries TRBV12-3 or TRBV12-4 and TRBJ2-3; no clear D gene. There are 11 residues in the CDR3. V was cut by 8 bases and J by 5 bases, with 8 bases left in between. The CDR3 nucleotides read TGTGCCAGCGGCCGTTTAGATACGCAGTATTTT. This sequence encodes CASGRLDTQYF.

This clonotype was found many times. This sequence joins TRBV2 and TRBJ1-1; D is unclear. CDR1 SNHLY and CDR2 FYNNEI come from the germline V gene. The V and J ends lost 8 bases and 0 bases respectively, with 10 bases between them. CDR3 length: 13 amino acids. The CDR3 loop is CASPGVMNTEAFF. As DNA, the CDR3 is TGTGCCAGCCCGGGAGTTATGAACACTGAAGCTTTCTTT.

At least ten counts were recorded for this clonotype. The CDR3 DNA follows: TGTGCCAGCGGGACTAGCGGGGTTACCTACGAGCAGTACTTC. Translated, it gives CASGTSGVTYEQYF. The chain is built from TRBV6-1 and TRBJ2-7; 13 bases line up with TRBD2. CDR1 MNHNS and CDR2 SASEGT come from the germline V gene. This CDR3 has 14 residues. Trimming took 8 bases from V and 2 from J; bases not matched to a gene: 3.

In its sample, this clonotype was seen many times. The CDR3 reads CSVNHSGQDSYEQYF. Here the CDR3 DNA reads TGCAGCGTGAATCATTCTGGACAGGACTCCTACGAGCAGTACTTC. The rearrangement joins TRBV29-1 to TRBJ2-7; 7 bases align to TRBD1. J was trimmed by 0 bases and V by 6 bases; bases with no gene match: 11. Germline V gives CDR1 SQVTM, CDR2 ANQGSEA. This CDR3 is built from 15 residues.

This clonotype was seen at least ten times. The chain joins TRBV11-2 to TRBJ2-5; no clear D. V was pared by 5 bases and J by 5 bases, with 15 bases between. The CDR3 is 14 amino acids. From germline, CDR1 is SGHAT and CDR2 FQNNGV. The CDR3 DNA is TGTGCCAGCAGCAGGCTATCGTCTCCGGAGACCCAGTACTTC. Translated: CASSRLSSPETQYF.

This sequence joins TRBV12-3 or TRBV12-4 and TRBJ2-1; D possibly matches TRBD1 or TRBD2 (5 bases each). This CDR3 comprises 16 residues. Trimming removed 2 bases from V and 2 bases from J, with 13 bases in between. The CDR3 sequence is CASSLLGDGTYNEQFF. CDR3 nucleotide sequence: TGTGCCAGCAGTTTATTGGGGGACGGTACCTACAATGAGCAGTTCTTC.